The T cell receptor beta chain under discussion was sequenced for a study of T-cell reconstitution after alpha-beta-depleted transplantation in children. Overall study results and limits: T-cell counts and diversity were attributed mostly to newly produced T cells one year after transplant. Reports say that about two months after transplant, the alpha-beta T cells came out of several hundred graft clones that had expanded.

To note about this clonotype: What it binds is unknown.

Preparation of the TCRbeta library used unique molecular identifiers. TCRdb independently ran MiXCR on the PCR reads; one entry per CDR3 protein. The top ten clones hold 14% of a sample with roughly 490,000 distinct CDR3 sequences, roughly an eighth of them seen once. The V and J ends lost 5 bases and 4 bases, in that order; junction bases with no gene match: 7. From germline, CDR1 is SGHNT and CDR2 YYREEE (reference sequence). The CDR3 spans 15 residues. This rearrangement joins TRBV5-4 to TRBJ2-5; 11 bases align to TRBD2. This receptor was obtained from a female patient between 2 and 15 years old who had a stem cell transplant for aplastic anemia, so the T cells may come from the graft donor. The specimen comprised PBMCs, mostly from graft donor cells, sampled 180 days after TCRalphabeta/CD19-depleted stem cell transplant. The DNA of the CDR3 is TGTGCCAGCAGTTCCGGACTAGCGGGTCCAGAGACCCAGTACTTC. Protein sequence: CASSSGLAGPETQYF.